Listed below are T cell receptor beta chains from one sample, sequenced in a study of blood T cell repertoires in COVID-19. Clones were read by immunoSEQ multiplex PCR, and TCRdb kept only the in-frame ones, dropping some. This table holds 100,000 to 120,000 clones, about four fifths found once. The sample consisted of peripheral blood. These receptors were obtained from an elderly man with acute or convalescent COVID-19. Each CDR3 is given with its conserved first and last residue. D genes are given only for firm matches. Clone size is stated in some rows and not others, as once, few, many or a class when expanded.

TRBD1,many,TRBV6-5,TRBJ1-1,CASRTGTANTEAFF,TGTGCCAGCAGAACCGGGACAGCGAACACTGAAGCTTTCTTT
.,.,TRBV6-5,TRBJ1-1,CASRLSQGRDTEAFF,TGTGCCAGCAGGTTAAGTCAGGGAAGGGACACTGAAGCTTTCTTT
TRBD1,.,TRBV7-7,TRBJ2-5,CASSVVGTEETQYF,TGTGCTAGCAGCGTCGTCGGGACAGAAGAGACCCAGTACTTC
TRBD1,.,TRBV18,TRBJ1-4,CASSGQANEKLFF,TGTGCCAGCTCAGGACAGGCAAATGAAAAACTGTTTTTT
.,once,TRBV29-1,TRBJ1-1,CSVEVQGNTEAFF,TGCAGCGTTGAGGTACAGGGGAACACTGAAGCTTTCTTT
.,.,TRBV19,TRBJ1-1,CASSIAGRLTEAFF,TGTGCCAGTAGTATTGCGGGCAGGCTCACTGAAGCTTTCTTT
.,.,TRBV25-1,TRBJ1-3,CASSVGGAGNTIYF,TGTGCCAGCAGTGTCGGGGGTGCTGGAAACACCATATATTTT
.,.,TRBV6-5,TRBJ1-5,CASRDDRNQPQHF,TGTGCCAGCAGGGACGACAGAAATCAGCCCCAGCATTTT
TRBD2,.,TRBV28,TRBJ2-3,CASRLPLGLAGGPADTQYF,TGTGCCAGCAGATTACCCCTGGGACTAGCGGGAGGGCCGGCAGATACGCAGTATTTT
TRBD1,.,TRBV19,TRBJ1-2,CASNPRDRGYGYTF,TGTGCCAGTAATCCTCGGGACAGGGGATATGGCTACACCTTC
.,.,TRBV7-8,TRBJ2-2,CASSQLFGELFF,TGTGCCAGCAGCCAATTATTCGGGGAGCTGTTTTTT
.,.,TRBV19,TRBJ1-2,CASSPPGRTNYGYTF,TGTGCCAGTAGTCCTCCAGGTCGAACTAACTATGGCTACACCTTC
.,.,TRBV25-1,TRBJ1-6,CASSEENRNNSPLHF,TGTGCCAGCAGTGAAGAGAACAGGAATAATTCACCCCTCCACTTT
.,.,TRBV7-2,TRBJ2-2,CASSPQGLTGELFF,TGTGCCAGCAGCCCACAGGGATTAACCGGGGAGCTGTTTTTT
TRBD1,.,TRBV11-3,TRBJ2-7,CASSPGTGTGEQYF,TGTGCCAGCAGCCCGGGGACAGGGACGGGGGAGCAGTACTTC
.,.,TRBV28,TRBJ2-7,CASSATAAKQYF,TGTGCCAGCAGTGCGACAGCTGCCAAGCAGTACTTC
TRBD1,.,TRBV12-5,TRBJ2-1,CASAPGQGRNEQFF,TGTGCTAGTGCTCCGGGACAGGGGCGCAATGAGCAGTTCTTC
.,.,TRBV28,TRBJ2-2,CASGDHSGTGELFF,TGTGCCAGCGGAGACCATTCAGGGACCGGGGAGCTGTTTTTT
.,.,TRBV4-1,TRBJ2-7,CASSQDGRASSYEQYF,TGCGCCAGCAGCCAAGATGGGCGGGCTAGCTCCTACGAGCAGTACTTC
TRBD2,.,TRBV18,TRBJ2-2,CASSQGLAVSNTGELFF,TGTGCCAGCTCACAAGGACTAGCGGTATCGAACACCGGGGAGCTGTTTTTT
TRBD1,.,TRBV19,TRBJ2-3,CASSTSGTATDTQYF,TGTGCCAGTAGTACGTCCGGGACAGCCACAGATACGCAGTATTTT
.,.,TRBV28,TRBJ1-1,CASSLTGRGRNTEAFF,TGTGCCAGCAGTCTTACAGGGAGAGGGAGGAACACTGAAGCTTTCTTT
.,.,TRBV7-2,TRBJ1-2,CASSLGSHYGYTF,TGTGCCAGCAGCTTAGGCAGTCACTATGGCTACACCTTC
TRBD2,.,TRBV27,TRBJ2-1,CASSLTSTSYNEQFF,TGTGCCAGCAGTCTGACTAGCACATCCTACAATGAGCAGTTCTTC
TRBD1,.,TRBV11-3,TRBJ2-2,CASSPGGSGTGELFF,TGTGCCAGCAGCCCAGGGGGCTCGGGCACCGGGGAGCTGTTTTTT
TRBD1,.,TRBV5-1,TRBJ1-5,CASSPTGQINQPQHF,TGCGCCAGCAGCCCGACGGGACAGATCAATCAGCCCCAGCATTTT
TRBD1,.,TRBV25-1,TRBJ1-1,CASIGTGGNTEAFF,TGTGCCAGCATCGGGACAGGGGGGAACACTGAAGCTTTCTTT
.,few,TRBV29-1,TRBJ1-2,CSGQGSNYGYTF,TGCAGCGGCCAGGGTTCTAACTATGGCTACACCTTC
TRBD1,.,TRBV19,TRBJ2-1,CASSIRTGAYNEQFF,TGTGCCAGTAGTATCCGGACAGGGGCATACAATGAGCAGTTCTTC
.,.,TRBV2,TRBJ1-5,CASSETAGNQPQHF,TGTGCCAGCAGTGAAACGGCAGGGAATCAGCCCCAGCATTTT
.,.,TRBV6-5,TRBJ2-3,CASRSHEADTQYF,TGTGCCAGCAGATCCCACGAGGCAGATACGCAGTATTTT
.,.,TRBV12-3/TRBV12-4,TRBJ1-1,CASSFGYTEAFF,TGTGCCAGCAGTTTCGGGTACACTGAAGCTTTCTTT
.,.,TRBV18,TRBJ1-1,CASSKIQGTFGLYTEAFF,TGTGCCAGCTCAAAGATCCAGGGGACCTTCGGTCTTTACACTGAAGCTTTCTTT
TRBD1,.,TRBV28,TRBJ2-6,CASSPLLRQGALGANVLTF,TGTGCCAGCAGTCCCCTGTTGAGACAGGGGGCGCTAGGGGCCAACGTCCTGACTTTC
.,few,TRBV28,TRBJ1-1,CASFRNTEAFF,TGTGCCAGCTTTAGGAACACTGAAGCTTTCTTT
.,once,TRBV3-1/TRBV3-2,TRBJ2-7,CASSQRQAVYEQYF,TGTGCCAGCAGCCAGCGACAGGCAGTTTACGAGCAGTACTTC
.,.,TRBV19,TRBJ2-1,CASSGTVSYNEQFF,TGTGCCAGTAGCGGGACTGTATCCTACAATGAGCAGTTCTTC
TRBD1,.,TRBV18,TRBJ2-3,CASSALGQGSVTDTQYF,TGTGCCAGCTCAGCCCTCGGACAGGGCTCAGTCACAGATACGCAGTATTTT